The following is a TCR beta chain sequence with its context. Its antigen is not known. The record originates from a study of cytomegalovirus exposure and HLA in healthy donors. Here immunoSEQ multiplex PCR was the method, and the copy in TCRdb shows in-frame clones only, minus some. Seen here are 70,000 to 75,000 clones, 94% observed once, and the top ten hold about 1.9%. Study-level points and caveats: Listed as cytomegalovirus-associated were about 160 TCR beta chains.

Input material: PBMCs. The receptor's source is a woman in her late teens or twenties in good health and CMV-seropositive.

CDR3 sequence: CASSPPRGAGRPYNEQFF. DNA for the CDR3: TGTGCCAGCAGCCCCCCTAGAGGGGCGGGAAGGCCATACAATGAGCAGTTCTTC. The chain couples TRBV11-2 to TRBJ2-1; D might be TRBD2 (6 bases). V lost 5 bases, J lost 4 bases, and 24 bases lay in between. The CDR3 is 18 amino acids. CDR1 is SGHAT, CDR2 FQNNGV, per germline.